These 12 T cell receptor beta chains came from one sample sequenced in a study of T-cell memory formation after mild COVID-19. TCRdb redid the calling of the 5' RACE reads with MiXCR, one entry per CDR3 protein. Altogether under 650,000 distinct CDR3 sequences are present, about a sixth being singletons, with the ten largest covering approximately 12%. Material: PBMCs or a T cell subset sorted from them (not recorded which). Receptors were obtained from an adult woman who had mild COVID-19 (a few samples of this study predate the infection). Cell type and time point are not known.

The J gene is TRBJ1-6, the V gene TRBV30; D is unresolved. Trimming took 5 bases from V and 6 from J, leaving 11 bases between them. The CDR3 totals 13 residues. Germline CDR1 GTSNPN, CDR2 SVGIG (reference sequence). Here the CDR3 DNA reads TGTGCCTGGCTCGAATCGATTAATTCACCCCTCCACTTT. It translates to CAWLESINSPLHF.

The chain joins TRBV20-1 to TRBJ2-1; 10 nucleotides line up with TRBD1. The ends lost 5 bases at V and 6 bases at J; junction bases unmatched: 10. This CDR3 has 15 amino acids. Germline V gene lookup returns CDR1 DFQATT and CDR2 SNEGSKA (reference sequence). The CDR3 reads CSARNPGQGSNEQFF. The DNA for the CDR3 is TGCAGTGCTCGAAATCCGGGACAGGGGTCCAATGAGCAGTTCTTC.

This chain links TRBV24-1 with TRBJ2-1; 11 nucleotides align to TRBD1. Trimming removed 3 bases from V and 4 bases from J; junction bases left unmatched: 4. Looked up from germline, CDR1 is KGHDR and CDR2 is SFDVKD. This CDR3 region has 16 residues. The CDR3 protein is CATSDTGTGGYNEQFF. In DNA form, the CDR3 reads TGTGCCACCAGTGATACCGGGACAGGGGGATACAATGAGCAGTTCTTC.

The chain carries TRBV5-1 and TRBJ2-7; tentatively, D is TRBD1 or TRBD2 (5 bases each). The CDR3 loop spans 15 amino acids. The V end was cut by 0 bases, the J end by 2 bases, with 12 bases between. Per the germline V gene, CDR1 is SGHRS and CDR2 is YFSETQ. The CDR3 DNA is TGCGCCAGCAGCTTGGCCCAAGGGGACGCCTACGAGCAGTACTTC. This codes for CASSLAQGDAYEQYF.

V gene TRBV6-2 or TRBV6-3 combines with J gene TRBJ1-2; 10 nucleotides agree with TRBD1. The length of the CDR3 is 15 residues. From germline, CDR1 is MNHEY and CDR2 SVGEGT. The trim removed 4 bases at V and 4 bases at J, leaving 6 bases unmatched. The CDR3 reads CASSFGTGAGYGYTF. In DNA, the CDR3 is TGTGCCAGCAGTTTCGGGACAGGGGCGGGCTATGGCTACACCTTC.

The chain links TRBV5-1 to TRBJ1-2, with D perhaps matching TRBD1 (5 bases). This CDR3 comprises 15 residues. Germline V CDR1 and CDR2: SGHRS, YFSETQ. Trimming took off 4 bases at V and 3 bases at J, with 16 bases between the two ends. CDR3 nucleotide sequence: TGCGCCAGCAGCCACGCCCGGGACCGGGACTATGGCTACACCTTC. Amino acids: CASSHARDRDYGYTF.

The rearrangement links TRBV7-6 to TRBJ2-7; possibly TRBD1 for D (6 bases). The germline V and J ends were trimmed by 8 bases and 3 bases, with 17 bases remaining between them. CDR3 length: 14 amino acids. Germline V CDR1 and CDR2: SGHVS, FNYEAQ. CDR3: CASFFTGPLYEQYF. The CDR3 coding sequence is TGTGCCAGCTTTTTTACAGGGCCGCTCTACGAGCAGTACTTC.

The chain combines TRBV20-1 with TRBJ2-1; TRBD1 aligns across 7 bases. CDR3 length: 16 amino acids. Germline V gene sequence: CDR1 DFQATT, CDR2 SNEGSKA (reference sequence). Trimming took 5 bases from V and 6 from J; bases not matched to a gene: 16. Written as DNA, the CDR3 is TGCAGTGCTCACCCACTAACAGGGGCGAAGTTCAATGAGCAGTTCTTC. It codes for CSAHPLTGAKFNEQFF.

This clonotype was counted only a few times. The chain uses TRBV12-3 or TRBV12-4 and TRBJ1-5; no firm D call. The CDR3 is 14 residues long. V gave up 3 bases and J gave up 3 bases, with 9 bases separating them. Here the CDR3 reads CASSLGNVNQPQHF. The CDR3 region has the DNA TGTGCCAGCAGTTTGGGTAATGTCAATCAGCCCCAGCATTTT.

This clonotype has just a few counts. The J gene is TRBJ2-7, the V gene TRBV6-1; D ambiguous. CDR1 is MNHNS and CDR2 is SASEGT in the germline V gene. The V end lost 6 bases, the J end lost 4 bases, and 13 bases lay between the germline ends. The CDR3 is 13 amino acids. The CDR3: CASSPTHLYEQYF. The CDR3 nucleotides read TGTGCCAGCAGCCCTACTCATTTGTACGAGCAGTACTTC.

The V call is TRBV10-3, the J call TRBJ1-1; D is undetermined. Germline V CDR1 and CDR2: ENHRY, SYGVKD. This CDR3 region has 13 residues. CDR3 sequence: CAARRDMNTEAFF. The CDR3 DNA is TGTGCGGCAAGGCGAGATATGAACACTGAAGCTTTCTTT.

The V and J genes are TRBV30 and TRBJ2-4; D possibly matches TRBD1 or TRBD2 (7 bases each). Germline-derived CDR1 and CDR2 are GTSNPN and SVGIG (reference sequence). This CDR3 comprises 14 residues. V gave up 6 bases and J gave up 5 bases, with 17 bases separating them. Here the CDR3 reads CACTARGGQNIQYF. The DNA for the CDR3 is TGTGCCTGCACAGCCAGGGGGGGCCAAAACATTCAGTACTTC. The whole variable domain, remainder taken from reference TRBV30 and TRBJ2-4, is SQTIHQWPATLVQPVGSPLSLECTVEGTSNPNLYWYRQAAGRGLQLLFYSVGIGQISSEVPQNLSASRPQDRQFILSSKKLLLSDSGFYLCACTARGGQNIQYFGAGTRLSVL.